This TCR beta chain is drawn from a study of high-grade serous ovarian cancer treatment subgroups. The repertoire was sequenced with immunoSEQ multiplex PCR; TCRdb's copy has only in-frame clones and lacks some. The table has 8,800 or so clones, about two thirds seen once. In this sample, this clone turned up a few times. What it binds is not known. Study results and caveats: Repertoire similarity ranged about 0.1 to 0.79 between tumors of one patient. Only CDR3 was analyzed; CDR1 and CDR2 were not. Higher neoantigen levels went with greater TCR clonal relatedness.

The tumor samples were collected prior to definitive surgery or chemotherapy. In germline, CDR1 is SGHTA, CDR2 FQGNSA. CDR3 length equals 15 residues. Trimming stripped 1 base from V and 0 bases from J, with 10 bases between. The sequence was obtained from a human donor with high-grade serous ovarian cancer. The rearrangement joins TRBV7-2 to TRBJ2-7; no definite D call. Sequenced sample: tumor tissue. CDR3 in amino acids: CASSLEALSSYEQYF. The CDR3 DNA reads TGTGCCAGCAGCTTAGAGGCTCTTAGCTCCTACGAGCAGTACTTC.